These 18 T cell receptor beta chains came from one sample sequenced in a study of T cell responses to AZD1222 COVID-19 vaccine. The protocol was immunoSEQ multiplex PCR, while the TCRdb copy is restricted to in-frame clones and leaves out a portion. The sample lists approximately 140,000 clones, 85% to 90% occurring once. This specimen consisted of peripheral blood, obtained 28 days after the second AZD1222 dose. The origin of the receptors is an adult who received the AZD1222 COVID-19 vaccine.

This clone was counted only a few times. This CDR3 reads CASSLVSSYEQYF. For the CDR3, the DNA is TGTGCCAGCAGCTTAGTAAGCTCCTACGAGCAGTACTTC. The gene calls are TRBV7-9 and TRBJ2-7, with D unclear. The CDR3 sequence is 13 residues long. Germline-derived CDR1 and CDR2 are SEHNR and FQNEAQ (reference sequence). Trimming took off 1 base at V and 0 bases at J, with 4 bases between the two ends. Combining the CDR3 with reference TRBV7-9 and TRBJ2-7 gives the whole variable domain DTGVSQNPRHKITKRGQNVTFRCDPISEHNRLYWYRQTLGQGPEFLTYFQNEAQLEKSRLLSDRFSAERPKGSFSTLEIQRTEQGDSAMYLCASSLVSSYEQYFGPGTRLTVT.

The chain uses TRBV10-3 and TRBJ2-7; possibly TRBD1 or TRBD2 for D (7 bases each). CDR3 length equals 16 residues. Germline assignment: CDR1 ENHRY and CDR2 SYGVKD. The V and J ends lost 3 bases and 1 base respectively, with 16 bases between them. CDR3 loop: CAISDPARGGSYEQYV. The CDR3 DNA reads TGTGCCATCAGTGATCCCGCCAGGGGGGGTTCCTACGAGCAGTACGTC.

V gene TRBV18 combines with J gene TRBJ2-7; 9 positions agree with TRBD1. Germline CDR1 reads KGHSH; CDR2 reads LQKENI. V was clipped by 3 bases and J by 3 bases; unmatched bases: 3. The CDR3 loop spans 14 amino acids. CDR3 amino acids: CASSPETGGYEQYF. The CDR3 DNA is TGTGCCAGCTCACCGGAGACAGGGGGCTACGAGCAGTACTTC.

V and J are TRBV7-9 and TRBJ1-4; D is uncertain. The CDR3 is 15 residues long. V shed 0 bases and J shed 8 bases, with 13 bases lying between them. Per the germline V gene, CDR1 is SEHNR and CDR2 is FQNEAQ (reference sequence). The CDR3 sequence is CASSLASTEAEKLFF. CDR3 DNA sequence: TGTGCCAGCAGCTTAGCGAGTACAGAAGCGGAAAAACTGTTTTTT.

This chain joins TRBV2 and TRBJ2-7, with TRBD1 matching over 7 bases. The CDR3 length is 13 residues. Germline V CDR1 and CDR2: SNHLY, FYNNEI. With 7 bases clipped from V and 9 bases from J, the junction kept 12 bases outside the gene matches. The CDR3 DNA sequence: TGTGCCAGCAAAACGCAACCGGGACAGCCGCAGTACGTC. Translating it yields CASKTQPGQPQYV.

The chain uses TRBV6-2 or TRBV6-3 and TRBJ2-2, with no clear D. This CDR3 region has 16 residues. Germline assignment: CDR1 MNHEY and CDR2 SVGEGT. Between the trimmed V and J ends, which lost 2 bases and 4 bases, there was a span of 14 bases. In DNA form, the CDR3 reads TGTGCCAGCAGTTACATGACTTTCTGGGGCACCGGGGAGCTGTTTTTT. Translated, it gives CASSYMTFWGTGELFF.

The chain employs TRBV5-6 and TRBJ1-6; 7 nucleotides line up with TRBD1. Germline loops: CDR1 SGHDT, CDR2 YYEEEE. This CDR3 contains 15 residues. V shed 0 bases, J shed 6 bases, and the junction held 3 bases outside the gene matches. In nucleotides, the CDR3 is TGTGCCAGCAGCTTGGGGGGGACAGTTAATTCACCCCTCCACTTT. Its protein product is CASSLGGTVNSPLHF.

This clone was detected a few times. The genes are TRBV5-1 and TRBJ2-5; TRBD1 is a possible D gene (5 bases). The V and J ends lost 0 bases and 6 bases respectively, with 9 bases between them. This CDR3 region has 13 residues. Looked up from germline, CDR1 is SGHRS and CDR2 is YFSETQ. CDR3 bases: TGCGCCAGCAGCTTGGAGGGGTCAAAGACCCAGTACTTC. It specifies CASSLEGSKTQYF.

This chain uses TRBV28 with TRBJ2-4; TRBD1 or TRBD2 may be the D gene (5 bases each). Between the trimmed V and J ends, which lost 1 base and 9 bases, there was a span of 16 bases. The CDR3 spans 15 residues. Germline assignment: CDR1 MDHEN and CDR2 SYDVKM. CDR3 loop: CASSLSGEWGSIQYF. CDR3 coding DNA: TGTGCCAGCAGTTTATCTGGCGAGTGGGGGAGCATTCAGTACTTC.

V and J are TRBV2 and TRBJ1-5; D remains unclear. V lost 2 bases, J lost 0 bases, and 8 bases lay in between. The germline gives CDR1 SNHLY, CDR2 FYNNEI. The CDR3 consists of 15 residues. The CDR3, as DNA: TGTGCCAGCAGTGAAATCCAGTATAGCAATCAGCCCCAGCATTTT. Amino acid sequence: CASSEIQYSNQPQHF.

CDR3 DNA sequence: TGTGCCTGGAGTGCTGGGACGGGAGATAATTCACCCCTCCACTTT. As protein: CAWSAGTGDNSPLHF. The rearrangement joins TRBV30 to TRBJ1-6, with a possible D match to TRBD1 (5 bases). Germline V lookup: CDR1 GTSNPN, CDR2 SVGIG (reference sequence). This CDR3 is built from 15 residues. Trimming removed 1 base at V and 5 bases at J, with 12 bases between.

This clone was seen a few times. This chain connects TRBV5-1 to TRBJ2-7; unclear D gene. Trimming took 5 bases from V and 3 from J, leaving 12 bases between them. CDR3 length: 13 residues. Looked up from germline, CDR1 is SGHRS and CDR2 is YFSETQ. Written as DNA, the CDR3 is TGCGCCAGCAGTCAAACAACGGGCTACGAGCAGTACTTC. It yields the protein CASSQTTGYEQYF.

The chain joins TRBV28 to TRBJ2-6; D is unclear. Germline V gene sequence: CDR1 MDHEN, CDR2 SYDVKM. The CDR3 has 16 residues. Trimming pared 5 bases from V and 4 bases from J, leaving 15 bases between. The CDR3 region has the DNA TGTGCCAGCAGTCCCCTCTTAGCTGCCGGGGCCAACGTCCTGACTTTC. Encoded protein: CASSPLLAAGANVLTF.

In this sample, this clone turned up once. The chain carries TRBV9 and TRBJ2-1; D perhaps matches TRBD2 (6 bases). The CDR3 is made up of 15 amino acids. The V end lost 1 base, the J end lost 4 bases, and 12 bases lay between the germline ends. CDR1 is SGDLS, CDR2 YYNGEE, per germline. This chain's CDR3 is CASSVSGVPYNEQFF. In DNA form, the CDR3 reads TGTGCCAGCAGCGTATCGGGGGTCCCTTACAATGAGCAGTTCTTC.

This clone was seen only a few times. The rearrangement uses TRBV3-1 (or the pseudogene TRBV3-2) and TRBJ1-6; D is uncertain. In germline, CDR1 is LGHDT, CDR2 YNNKEL (reference sequence). The germline V and J ends were trimmed by 2 bases and 10 bases, with 12 bases remaining between them. This CDR3 is 14 amino acids long. DNA for the CDR3: TGTGCCAGCAGCCAACGCCTCTCCGGATCACCCCTCCACTTT. Protein: CASSQRLSGSPLHF.

The rearrangement links TRBV18 to TRBJ2-1, with D unresolved. Deletions cut 3 bases from V and 5 bases from J, with 8 bases between. The CDR3 is made up of 13 amino acids. Germline values: CDR1 KGHSH, CDR2 LQKENI. The CDR3 loop reads CASSPGRNNEQFF. DNA of the CDR3: TGTGCCAGCTCACCTGGTAGGAACAATGAGCAGTTCTTC.

The chain employs TRBV14 and TRBJ2-1, with D perhaps matching TRBD1 (6 bases). CDR1 SGHDN and CDR2 FVKESK come from the germline V gene. The CDR3 consists of 18 residues. V gave up 0 bases and J gave up 4 bases, with 19 bases separating them. The CDR3 coding sequence is TGTGCCAGCAGCCAAGAATCAGGCGCTTGGGGGCCTTACAATGAGCAGTTCTTC. This gives the protein CASSQESGAWGPYNEQFF.

The chain carries TRBV20-1 and TRBJ1-2; D is unresolved. CDR3 length: 11 residues. Germline values: CDR1 DFQATT, CDR2 SNEGSKA (reference sequence). V gave up 6 bases and J gave up 12 bases, with 17 bases separating them. The CDR3 DNA follows: TGCAGTGCCGAGACGGAGCGTCGCAACACCTTC. Protein sequence: CSAETERRNTF.